The TCR beta chain described here comes from a study of T cell changes during pregnancy in multiple sclerosis. Sequenced by immunoSEQ multiplex PCR; TCRdb stores in-frame clones only, minus some. Of about 40,000 clones listed, less than 90% are singletons. Germline V CDR1 and CDR2: LNHDA, SQIVND (reference sequence). CDR3 length equals 13 residues. V lost 5 bases, J lost 5 bases, and 2 bases stayed unmatched. This chain links TRBV19 with TRBJ1-2; TRBD1 matches at 10 bases. The origin of this receptor is a female donor with multiple sclerosis, enrolled in a pregnancy study. Sample: CD4+ T cells from peripheral blood mononuclear cells, taken in the second trimester of pregnancy. This CDR3 reads CASSGTGAYGYTF. CDR3 in DNA: TGTGCCAGTAGTGGGACAGGGGCTTATGGCTACACCTTC.